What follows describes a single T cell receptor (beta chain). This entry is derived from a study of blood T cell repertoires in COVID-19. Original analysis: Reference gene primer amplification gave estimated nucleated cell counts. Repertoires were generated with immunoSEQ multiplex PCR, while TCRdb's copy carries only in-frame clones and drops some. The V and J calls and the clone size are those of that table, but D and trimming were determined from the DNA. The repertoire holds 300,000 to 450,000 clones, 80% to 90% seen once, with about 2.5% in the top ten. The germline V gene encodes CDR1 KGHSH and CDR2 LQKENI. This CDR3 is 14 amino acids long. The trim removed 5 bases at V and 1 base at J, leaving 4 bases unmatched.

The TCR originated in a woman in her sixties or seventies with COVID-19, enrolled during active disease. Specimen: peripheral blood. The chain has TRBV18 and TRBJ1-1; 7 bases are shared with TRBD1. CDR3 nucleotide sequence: TGTGCCAGCTCAATCGGGACAGCGAACACTGAAGCTTTCTTT. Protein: CASSIGTANTEAFF.